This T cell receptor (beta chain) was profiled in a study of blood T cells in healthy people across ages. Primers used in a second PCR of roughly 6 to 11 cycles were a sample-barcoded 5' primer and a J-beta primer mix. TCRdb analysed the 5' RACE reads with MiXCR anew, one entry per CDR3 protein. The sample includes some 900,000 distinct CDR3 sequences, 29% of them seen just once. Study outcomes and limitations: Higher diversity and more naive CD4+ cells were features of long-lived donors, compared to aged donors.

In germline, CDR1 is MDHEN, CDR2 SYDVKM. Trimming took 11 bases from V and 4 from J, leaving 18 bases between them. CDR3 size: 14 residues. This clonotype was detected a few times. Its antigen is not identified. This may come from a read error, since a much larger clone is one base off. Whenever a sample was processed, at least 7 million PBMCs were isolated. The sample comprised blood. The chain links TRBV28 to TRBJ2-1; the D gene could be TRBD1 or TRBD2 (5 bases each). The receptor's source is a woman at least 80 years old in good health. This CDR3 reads CASHSGTGYNEQFF. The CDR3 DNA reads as TGTGCCTCCCACTCGGGGACCGGTTACAATGAGCAGTTCTTC.